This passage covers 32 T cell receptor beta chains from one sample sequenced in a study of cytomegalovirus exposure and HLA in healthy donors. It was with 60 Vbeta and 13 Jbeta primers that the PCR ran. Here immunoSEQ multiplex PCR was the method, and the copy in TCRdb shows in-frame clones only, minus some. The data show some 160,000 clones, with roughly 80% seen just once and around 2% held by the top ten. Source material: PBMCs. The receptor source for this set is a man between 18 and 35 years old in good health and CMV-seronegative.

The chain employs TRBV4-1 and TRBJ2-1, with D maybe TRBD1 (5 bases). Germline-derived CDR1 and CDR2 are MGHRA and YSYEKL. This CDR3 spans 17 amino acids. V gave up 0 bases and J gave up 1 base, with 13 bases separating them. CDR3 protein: CASSQDEGVGSYNEQFF. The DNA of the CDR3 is TGCGCCAGCAGCCAAGATGAAGGGGTGGGTTCCTACAATGAGCAGTTCTTC.

CDR3 amino acids: CASTLTEETQYF. Here the CDR3 DNA reads TGCGCCAGCACCCTAACGGAAGAGACCCAGTACTTC. This sequence joins TRBV5-1 and TRBJ2-5; no firm D call. Trimming stripped 6 bases from V and 3 bases from J, with 9 bases between. Germline loops: CDR1 SGHRS, CDR2 YFSETQ. This CDR3 has 12 amino acids.

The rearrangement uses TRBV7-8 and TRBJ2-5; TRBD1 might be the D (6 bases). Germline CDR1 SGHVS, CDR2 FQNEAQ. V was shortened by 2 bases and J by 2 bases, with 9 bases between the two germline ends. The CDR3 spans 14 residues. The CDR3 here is CASSLSTGQETQYF. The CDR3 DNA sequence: TGTGCCAGCAGCTTAAGCACAGGGCAAGAGACCCAGTACTTC.

The chain's CDR3 is CASSYPSGGGSSYEQYF. DNA for the CDR3: TGTGCCAGCAGTTACCCCTCGGGAGGGGGCAGTTCCTACGAGCAGTACTTC. The rearrangement uses TRBV28 and TRBJ2-7; TRBD2 is a possible D gene (8 bases). V dropped 4 bases and J dropped 1 base, with 20 bases sitting between them. From germline, CDR1 is MDHEN and CDR2 SYDVKM. This CDR3 is built from 17 residues.

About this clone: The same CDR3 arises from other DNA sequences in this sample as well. The CDR3 sequence is CASRSRQGEGYTF. The CDR3 bases are TGTGCCAGCAGGTCACGACAGGGAGAGGGCTACACCTTC. This chain uses TRBV28 with TRBJ1-2, with TRBD1 matching 7 bases. The germline V gene has CDR1 MDHEN and CDR2 SYDVKM. V lost 6 bases to trimming and J lost 8 bases; unmatched junction nucleotides: 9. The CDR3 has 13 amino acids.

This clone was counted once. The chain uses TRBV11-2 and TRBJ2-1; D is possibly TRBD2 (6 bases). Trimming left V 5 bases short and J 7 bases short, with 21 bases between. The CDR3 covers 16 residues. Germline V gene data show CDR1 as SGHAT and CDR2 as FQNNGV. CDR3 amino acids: CASSGGIDFGGNEQFF. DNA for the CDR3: TGTGCCAGCAGCGGGGGTATTGACTTTGGGGGGAATGAGCAGTTCTTC.

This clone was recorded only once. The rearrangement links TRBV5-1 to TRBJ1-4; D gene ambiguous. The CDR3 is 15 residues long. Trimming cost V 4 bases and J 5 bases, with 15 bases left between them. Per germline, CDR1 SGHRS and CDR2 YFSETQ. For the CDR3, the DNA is TGCGCCAGCAGCGGAACCGGGAGCCCGAATGAAAAACTGTTTTTT. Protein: CASSGTGSPNEKLFF.

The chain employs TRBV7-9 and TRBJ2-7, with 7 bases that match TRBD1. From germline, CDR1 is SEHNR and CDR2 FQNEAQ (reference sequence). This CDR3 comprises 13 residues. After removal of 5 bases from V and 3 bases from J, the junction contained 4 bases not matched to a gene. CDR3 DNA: TGTGCCAGCAGCGGAAGGGACAGCTACGAGCAGTACTTC. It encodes CASSGRDSYEQYF.

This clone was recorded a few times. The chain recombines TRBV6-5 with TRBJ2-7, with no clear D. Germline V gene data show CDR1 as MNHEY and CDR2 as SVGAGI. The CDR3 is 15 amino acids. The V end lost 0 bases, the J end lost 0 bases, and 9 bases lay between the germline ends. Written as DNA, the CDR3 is TGTGCCAGCAGTTACTCGGGCGAGAGCTCCTACGAGCAGTACTTC. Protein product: CASSYSGESSYEQYF.

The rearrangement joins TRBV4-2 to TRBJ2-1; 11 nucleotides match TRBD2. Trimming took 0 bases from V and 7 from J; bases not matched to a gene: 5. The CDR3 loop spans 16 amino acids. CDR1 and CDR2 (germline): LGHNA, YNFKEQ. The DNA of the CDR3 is TGTGCCAGCAGCCAAGAGCTAGCGGGGGGTTATAATGAGCAGTTCTTC. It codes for CASSQELAGGYNEQFF.

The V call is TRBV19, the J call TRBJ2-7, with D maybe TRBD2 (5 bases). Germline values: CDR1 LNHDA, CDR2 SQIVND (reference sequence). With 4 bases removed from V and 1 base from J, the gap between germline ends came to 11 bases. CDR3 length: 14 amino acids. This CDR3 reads CASSSHGGSYEQYF. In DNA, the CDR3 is TGTGCCAGTAGTAGCCACGGAGGTTCCTACGAGCAGTACTTC.

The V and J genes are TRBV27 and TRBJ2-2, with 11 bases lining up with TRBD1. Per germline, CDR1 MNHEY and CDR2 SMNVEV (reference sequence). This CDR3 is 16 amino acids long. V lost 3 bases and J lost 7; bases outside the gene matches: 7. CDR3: CASSFSGTGGGGELFF. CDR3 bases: TGTGCCAGCAGTTTTTCGGGGACAGGGGGTGGCGGGGAGCTGTTTTTT.

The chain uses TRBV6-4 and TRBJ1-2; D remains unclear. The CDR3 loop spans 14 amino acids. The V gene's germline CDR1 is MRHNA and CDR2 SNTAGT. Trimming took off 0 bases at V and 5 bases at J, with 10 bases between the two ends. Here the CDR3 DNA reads TGTGCCAGCAGTGACTCCCCAGTAAGATATGGCTACACCTTC. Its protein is CASSDSPVRYGYTF.

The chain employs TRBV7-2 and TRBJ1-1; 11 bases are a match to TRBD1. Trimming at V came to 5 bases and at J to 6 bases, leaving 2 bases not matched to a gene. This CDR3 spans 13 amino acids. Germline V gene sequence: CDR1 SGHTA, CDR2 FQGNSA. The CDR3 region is CASSRTGGSEAFF. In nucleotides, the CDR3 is TGTGCCAGCAGCCGGACAGGGGGCTCTGAAGCTTTCTTT.

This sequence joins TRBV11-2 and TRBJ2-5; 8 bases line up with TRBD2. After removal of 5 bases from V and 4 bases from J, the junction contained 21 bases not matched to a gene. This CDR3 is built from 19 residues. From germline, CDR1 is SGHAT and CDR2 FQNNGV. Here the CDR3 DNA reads TGTGCCAGCAGCCTAGGATGGGTGGCGGGAGGCCCGGGGGGAGAGACCCAGTACTTC. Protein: CASSLGWVAGGPGGETQYF.

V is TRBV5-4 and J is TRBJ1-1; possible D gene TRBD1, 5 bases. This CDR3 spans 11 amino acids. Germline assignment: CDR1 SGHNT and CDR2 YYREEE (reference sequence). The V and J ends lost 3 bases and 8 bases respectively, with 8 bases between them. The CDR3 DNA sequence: TGTGCCAGCAGCTCGCAGGGCGAAGCTTTCTTT. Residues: CASSSQGEAFF. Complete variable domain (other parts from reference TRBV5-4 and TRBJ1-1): ETGVTQSPTHLIKTRGQQVTLRCSSQSGHNTVSWYQQALGQGPQFIFQYYREEENGRGNFPPRFSGLQFPNYSSELNVNALELDDSALYLCASSSQGEAFFGQGTRLTVV.

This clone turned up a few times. The CDR3 DNA sequence: TGTGCCAGCAGCTTAGAGGCGGGATATTACGAGCAGTACTTC. Its translation: CASSLEAGYYEQYF. V usage is TRBV7-8 and J usage is TRBJ2-7; D might be TRBD2 (6 bases). Between the trimmed V and J ends, which lost 1 base and 4 bases, there was a span of 11 bases. Germline V gene sequence: CDR1 SGHVS, CDR2 FQNEAQ. This CDR3 spans 14 amino acids.

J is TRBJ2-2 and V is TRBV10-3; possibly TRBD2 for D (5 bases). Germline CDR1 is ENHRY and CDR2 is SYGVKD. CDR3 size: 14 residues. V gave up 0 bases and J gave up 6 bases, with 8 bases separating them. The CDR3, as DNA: TGTGCCATCAGTGAGTCTGAGGGTCCCGGGGAGCTGTTTTTT. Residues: CAISESEGPGELFF.

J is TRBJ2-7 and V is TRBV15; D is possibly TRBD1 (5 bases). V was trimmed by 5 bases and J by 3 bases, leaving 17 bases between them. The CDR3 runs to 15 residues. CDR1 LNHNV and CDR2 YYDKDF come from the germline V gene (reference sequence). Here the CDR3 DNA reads TGTGCCACCAGCGAGACAGTAACCCTTTACTACGAGCAGTACTTC. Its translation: CATSETVTLYYEQYF.

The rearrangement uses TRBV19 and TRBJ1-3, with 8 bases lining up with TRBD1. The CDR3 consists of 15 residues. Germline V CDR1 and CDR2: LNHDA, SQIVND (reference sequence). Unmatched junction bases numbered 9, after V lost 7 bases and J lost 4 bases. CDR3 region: CASTTDRGLGNTIYF. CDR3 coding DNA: TGTGCCAGTACCACCGACAGGGGTCTCGGAAACACCATATATTTT.

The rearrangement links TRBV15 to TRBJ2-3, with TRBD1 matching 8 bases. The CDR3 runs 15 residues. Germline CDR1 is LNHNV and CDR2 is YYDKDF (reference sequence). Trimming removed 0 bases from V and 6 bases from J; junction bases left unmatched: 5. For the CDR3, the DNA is TGTGCCACCAGCAGAGATCAGGACAGGGCTGATACGCAGTATTTT. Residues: CATSRDQDRADTQYF. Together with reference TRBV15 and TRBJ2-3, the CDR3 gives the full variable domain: DAMVIQNPRYQVTQFGKPVTLSCSQTLNHNVMYWYQQKSSQAPKLLFHYYDKDFNNEADTPDNFQSRRPNTSFCFLDIRSPGLGDTAMYLCATSRDQDRADTQYFGPGTRLTVL.

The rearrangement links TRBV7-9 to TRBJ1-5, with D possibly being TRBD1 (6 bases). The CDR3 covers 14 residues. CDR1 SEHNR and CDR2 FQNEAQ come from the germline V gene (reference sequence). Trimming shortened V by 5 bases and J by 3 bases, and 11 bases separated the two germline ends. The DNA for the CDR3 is TGTGCCAGCAGCCTCACAGGGACCAATCAGCCCCAGCATTTT. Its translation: CASSLTGTNQPQHF.

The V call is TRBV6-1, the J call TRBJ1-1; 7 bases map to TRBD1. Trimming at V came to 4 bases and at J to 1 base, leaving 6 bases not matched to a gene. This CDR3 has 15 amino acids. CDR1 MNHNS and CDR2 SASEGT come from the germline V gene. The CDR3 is CASSASGQPNTEAFF. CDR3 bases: TGTGCCAGCAGTGCCTCGGGACAGCCGAACACTGAAGCTTTCTTT.

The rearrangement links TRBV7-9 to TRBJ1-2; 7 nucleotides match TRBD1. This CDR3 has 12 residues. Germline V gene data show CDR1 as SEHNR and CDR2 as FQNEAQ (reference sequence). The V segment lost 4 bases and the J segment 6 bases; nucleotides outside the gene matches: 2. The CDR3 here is CASSSTGNGYTF. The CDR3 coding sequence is TGTGCCAGCAGCTCGACAGGGAATGGCTACACCTTC.

The CDR3 spells CASSDMFTGELFF. The CDR3 region has the DNA TGTGCCAGCTCGGACATGTTCACCGGGGAGCTGTTTTTT. The chain employs TRBV18 and TRBJ2-2, with a tentative D call TRBD1 (5 bases). Looked up from germline, CDR1 is KGHSH and CDR2 is LQKENI. The CDR3 consists of 13 residues. The V and J ends lost 6 bases and 4 bases respectively, with 9 bases between them.

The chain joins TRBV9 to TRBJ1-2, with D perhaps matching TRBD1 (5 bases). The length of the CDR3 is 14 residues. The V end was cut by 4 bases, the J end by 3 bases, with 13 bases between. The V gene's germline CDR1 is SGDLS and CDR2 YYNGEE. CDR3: CASSPSAGDYGYTF. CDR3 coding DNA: TGTGCCAGCAGCCCCTCCGCGGGGGACTATGGCTACACCTTC.

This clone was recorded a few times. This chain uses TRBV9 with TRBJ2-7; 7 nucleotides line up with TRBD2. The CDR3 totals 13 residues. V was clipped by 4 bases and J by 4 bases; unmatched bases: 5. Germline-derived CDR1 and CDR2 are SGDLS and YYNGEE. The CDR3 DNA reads TGTGCCAGCAGCCGCCTCGGGGGGTACGAGCAGTACTTC. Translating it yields CASSRLGGYEQYF. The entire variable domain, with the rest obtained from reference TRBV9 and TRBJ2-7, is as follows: DSGVTQTPKHLITATGQRVTLRCSPRSGDLSVYWYQQSLDQGLQFLIQYYNGEERAKGNILERFSAQQFPDLHSELNLSSLELGDSALYFCASSRLGGYEQYFGPGTRLTVT.

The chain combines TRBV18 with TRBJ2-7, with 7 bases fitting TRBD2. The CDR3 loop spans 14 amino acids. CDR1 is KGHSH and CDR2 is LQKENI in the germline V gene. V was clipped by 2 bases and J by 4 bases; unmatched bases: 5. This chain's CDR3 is CASSPEGGEYEQYF. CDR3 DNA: TGTGCCAGCTCACCAGAGGGAGGGGAGTACGAGCAGTACTTC.

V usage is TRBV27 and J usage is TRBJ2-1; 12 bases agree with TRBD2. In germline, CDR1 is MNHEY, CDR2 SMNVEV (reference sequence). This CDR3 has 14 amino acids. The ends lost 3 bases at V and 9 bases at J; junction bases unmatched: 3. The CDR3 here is CASSLAGLAGEQFF. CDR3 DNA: TGTGCCAGCAGTTTGGCGGGACTAGCGGGTGAGCAGTTCTTC.

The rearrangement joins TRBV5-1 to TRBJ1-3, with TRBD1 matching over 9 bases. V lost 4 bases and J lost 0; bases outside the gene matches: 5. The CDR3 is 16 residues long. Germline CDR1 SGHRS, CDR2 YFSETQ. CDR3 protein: CASSPKTGGSGNTIYF. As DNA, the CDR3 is TGCGCCAGCAGCCCAAAGACAGGGGGCTCTGGAAACACCATATATTTT.

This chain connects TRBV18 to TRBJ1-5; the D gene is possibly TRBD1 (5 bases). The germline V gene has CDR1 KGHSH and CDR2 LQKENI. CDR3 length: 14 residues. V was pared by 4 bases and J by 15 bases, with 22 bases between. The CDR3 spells CASSLQGMDHSRHF. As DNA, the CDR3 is TGTGCCAGCTCACTCCAGGGTATGGACCACTCACGGCATTTT.

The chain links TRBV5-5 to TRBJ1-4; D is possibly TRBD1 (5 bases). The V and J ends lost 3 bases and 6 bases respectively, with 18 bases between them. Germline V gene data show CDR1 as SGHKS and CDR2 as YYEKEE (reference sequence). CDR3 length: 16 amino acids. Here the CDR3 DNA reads TGTGCCAGCAGCTCCCCAATGGGGGGAGGGTATGAAAAACTGTTTTTT. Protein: CASSSPMGGGYEKLFF.